This TCR beta chain was documented in a study of CD8 T cells in Susac syndrome. In blood CD8+ and CD4+ T cells, TCR beta underwent sequencing. Patients with stable or active relapsing-remitting disease, all of them treatment-naive, made up the multiple sclerosis controls. FACS was used to enrich TEMRA cells, whereas the CD8+ and CD4+ T cells were obtained by negative isolation. The authors reverse transcribed roughly 0.5 to 1 ug RNA with random hexamers. An immunoSEQ multiplex PCR amplified TCR beta CDR3 over 54 Vbeta and 13 Jbeta. One entry per CDR3 protein results from TCRdb running MiXCR on the immunoSEQ multiplex PCR reads. The profile shows about 440,000 distinct CDR3 sequences, approximately 85% of them singletons. J gave up 3 bases and V 6 bases, and 13 bases lay outside the gene matches. The length of the CDR3 is 15 residues. CDR1 and CDR2 from the germline V gene are DFQATT and SNEGSKA (reference sequence).

The sample taken for sequencing was CD8+ T cells from PBMCs. This chain links TRBV20-1 with TRBJ1-2; 7 bases line up with TRBD1. The TCR was taken from a human donor with multiple sclerosis. Here the CDR3 reads CSASSGTEEYYGYTF. The CDR3, as DNA: TGCAGTGCGTCCTCCGGGACAGAGGAGTACTATGGCTACACCTTC.